A single sample is the source of the 21 T cell receptor beta chains below, sequenced in a study of T cell clonality in common variable immunodeficiency. The repertoire was sequenced with immunoSEQ multiplex PCR; TCRdb's copy has only in-frame clones and lacks some. The profile covers 55,000 or so clones, none occurring a single time. Material for sequencing was peripheral blood mononuclear cells. These receptors were collected from a person between 18 and 75 years old in good health.

The table lists this clone with many counts. Read data end 3 residues before the CDR3 end; the end is taken from the germline J gene. V gene TRBV19 combines with J gene TRBJ1-1; unclear D gene. The length of the CDR3 is 15 residues. Trimming shortened V by 7 bases and J by 0 bases, and 15 bases separated the two germline ends. The germline V gene has CDR1 LNHDA and CDR2 SQIVND (reference sequence). The sequenced part of the CDR3 DNA is TGTGCCAGTAAAAGTAACCCAGGCATGAACACTGAA. As protein: CASKSNPGMNTE. The full CDR3 sequence reads CASKSNPGMNTEAFF. Filled out from reference TRBV19 and TRBJ1-1, the complete variable domain reads DGGITQSPKYLFRKEGQNVTLSCEQNLNHDAMYWYRQDPGQGLRLIYYSQIVNDFQKGDIAEGYSVSREKKESFPLTVTSAQKNPTAFYLCASKSNPGMNTEAFFGQGTRLTVV.

This clone was seen repeatedly, ten times or more. From the germline J gene comes the end of the CDR3, since the read stops 3 residues before it. This chain uses TRBV4-1 with TRBJ2-7; D may be TRBD2 (5 bases). Germline lookup yields CDR1 MGHRA and CDR2 YSYEKL. Deletions cut 3 bases from V and 4 bases from J, with 10 bases between. The CDR3 covers 13 residues. CDR3 residues: CASSQAGLYEQYF. CDR3 bases read: TGCGCCAGCAGCCAGGCGGGCTTATACGAG.

This clone was seen at least ten times. The CDR3 goes on 3 residues after the read ends, and that part is filled in from the germline J gene. The chain combines TRBV11-2 with TRBJ2-4, with 13 bases fitting TRBD2. CDR3 size: 14 residues. Germline CDR1 reads SGHAT; CDR2 reads FQNNGV. CDR3 loop: CASSAGLAGANQYF. CDR3 DNA (partial): TGTGCCAGCAGCGCCGGACTAGCGGGAGCTAAT.

In this sample, this clone turned up many times. The CDR3 is cut off 3 residues early in the read; its end comes from the germline J gene. This chain joins TRBV19 and TRBJ2-1, with D tentatively TRBD2 (5 bases). The CDR3 length is 17 residues. The germline V gene encodes CDR1 LNHDA and CDR2 SQIVND (reference sequence). V gave up 5 bases and J gave up 2 bases, with 19 bases separating them. CDR3 sequence reads: CASSRSGGGPPYNEQFF. The CDR3 DNA, read in part, is TGTGCCAGTAGTCGTTCAGGCGGCGGGCCACCCTACAATGAG.

The table lists this clone with many counts. The read ends 3 residues early relative to the CDR3; the germline J gene fills the gap. This chain uses TRBV19 with TRBJ1-2, with D unresolved. Trimming pared 6 bases from V and 3 bases from J, leaving 5 bases between. The CDR3 has 11 residues. Germline V CDR1 and CDR2: LNHDA, SQIVND (reference sequence). The part of the CDR3 DNA that was read is TGTGCCAGTAGGAGGGACTATGGC. This codes for CASRRDYG. The full CDR3 protein reads CASRRDYGYTF.

This clone has ten or more counts. The DNA ends 3 residues before the CDR3 does, and the rest of the CDR3 is filled in from the germline J gene. This chain links TRBV5-1 with TRBJ2-2; D is possibly TRBD2 (6 bases). Germline V CDR1 and CDR2: SGHRS, YFSETQ. CDR3 length equals 15 residues. Here the CDR3 reads CASSSGDRANEKLFF. CDR3 DNA (partial): TGCGCCAGCAGCTCGGGGGATAGGGCTAATGAAAAG.

This clone was counted ten times or more. Read coverage stops 3 residues before the CDR3 terminus; the germline J gene supplies the remainder. The chain employs TRBV20-1 and TRBJ1-6; TRBD1 is a possible D gene (5 bases). Per the germline V gene, CDR1 is DFQATT and CDR2 is SNEGSKA (reference sequence). Trimming cost V 2 bases and J 0 bases, with 17 bases left between them. This CDR3 contains 18 residues. CDR3 region: CSARTWQGLSSYNSPLHF. CDR3 DNA (partial): TGCAGTGCTAGAACATGGCAGGGCCTAAGCTCCTATAATTCACCC.

This clone was seen at least ten times. The read ends 3 residues before the CDR3 terminus; that terminus is restored from the germline J gene. The chain links TRBV6-2 or TRBV6-3 to TRBJ2-6; the D is unclear. The CDR3 spans 15 residues. Germline V gene data show CDR1 as MNHEY and CDR2 as SVGEGT. The germline V and J ends were trimmed by 0 bases and 1 base, with 4 bases remaining between them. CDR3 bases read: TGTGCCAGCAGTTACTCGAGGTCTGGGGCCAACGTC. Amino acids: CASSYSRSGANV. The CDR3, in full, reads CASSYSRSGANVLTF.

This clone was observed many times. Read coverage stops 3 residues before the CDR3 terminus; the germline J gene supplies the remainder. V is TRBV20-1 and J is TRBJ2-3; D gene unclear. The CDR3 runs to 13 residues. Trimming took off 3 bases at V and 3 bases at J, with 10 bases between the two ends. CDR1 is DFQATT, CDR2 SNEGSKA, per germline (reference sequence). The CDR3 DNA, read in part, is TGCAGTGCTAGCATCGTAGTAACAGATACG. Protein: CSASIVVTDT. The complete CDR3 reads CSASIVVTDTQYF.

This clone occurred many times. Read coverage stops 3 residues before the CDR3 terminus; the germline J gene supplies the remainder. V gene TRBV2 combines with J gene TRBJ1-1, with D possibly being TRBD1 (5 bases). Per germline, CDR1 SNHLY and CDR2 FYNNEI. CDR3 size: 15 residues. V lost 6 bases to trimming and J lost 4 bases, with 18 bases between them. Incomplete CDR3 DNA: TGTGCCAGCAGGGAGACAGACAGACAGTCCACTGAA. This encodes CASRETDRQSTE. The full CDR3 is CASRETDRQSTEAFF.

The table lists this clone with many counts. The sequence runs out 3 residues before the end of the CDR3; the remainder is reconstructed from the germline J gene. This chain uses TRBV5-1 with TRBJ2-3; 11 bases line up with TRBD2. Germline CDR1 SGHRS, CDR2 YFSETQ. Losses at the gene ends were 4 bases for V and 5 bases for J; bases not matched to a gene: 9. This CDR3 contains 16 residues. CDR3: CASSELAGGALDTQYF. The CDR3 DNA, read in part, is TGCGCCAGCAGCGAGTTAGCGGGAGGGGCCCTAGATACG.

On this clone: The CDR3 end falls 3 residues outside the read, so it is completed with the germline J gene. The V gene is TRBV7-9, the J gene TRBJ1-1; D possibly corresponds to TRBD1 (6 bases). In germline, CDR1 is SEHNR, CDR2 FQNEAQ (reference sequence). This CDR3 spans 12 amino acids. V gave up 5 bases and J gave up 6 bases, with 10 bases separating them. CDR3: CASSLGQSEAFF. Partial CDR3 DNA: TGTGCCAGCAGCCTCGGACAGTCTGAA. Variable domain in full (rest from reference TRBV7-9 and TRBJ1-1): DTGVSQNPRHKITKRGQNVTFRCDPISEHNRLYWYRQTLGQGPEFLTYFQNEAQLEKSRLLSDRFSAERPKGSFSTLEIQRTEQGDSAMYLCASSLGQSEAFFGQGTRLTVV.

This clone was seen many times. The read ends 3 residues shy of where the CDR3 ends; the end is completed using the germline J gene. V usage is TRBV20-1 and J usage is TRBJ1-5; 7 bases map to TRBD1. The germline V gene encodes CDR1 DFQATT and CDR2 SNEGSKA (reference sequence). V shed 1 base and J 4 bases; nucleotides not matched to a gene: 7. This CDR3 is built from 15 residues. This CDR3 is CSARAPGRGNQPQHF. The CDR3 bases that were read are TGCAGTGCTAGAGCCCCTGGCAGGGGGAATCAGCCC.

This clone has at least ten counts. Read sequence stops 3 residues before the CDR3 end, and the germline J gene provides the missing end. This chain uses TRBV12-3 or TRBV12-4 with TRBJ2-7, with 11 bases matching TRBD1. Losses at the gene ends were 6 bases for V and 5 bases for J; bases not matched to a gene: 3. The CDR3 totals 13 residues. CDR3 DNA (partial): TGTGCCAGCAGCGGACAGGGGGCGCACGAG. This codes for CASSGQGAHE. The entire CDR3 is CASSGQGAHEQYF.

This clone has at least ten counts. The CDR3 bases that were read are TGTGCCAGCAGCGCAAGCGGGAGACACAATGAG. The encoded protein is CASSASGRHNE. The full CDR3 sequence reads CASSASGRHNEQFF. This chain connects TRBV7-9 to TRBJ2-1; 8 nucleotides agree with TRBD2. The read gets to within 3 residues of the CDR3 end, and the germline J gene fills in the rest. Germline loops: CDR1 SEHNR, CDR2 FQNEAQ (reference sequence). The CDR3 extends over 14 amino acids. With 5 bases clipped from V and 5 bases from J, the junction kept 5 bases outside the gene matches.

This clone was picked up many times. The observed sequence ends 3 residues before the CDR3 terminus, with the missing tail filled in from the germline J gene. The chain joins TRBV5-1 to TRBJ2-1, with 11 bases lining up with TRBD2. After removal of 2 bases from V and 5 bases from J, the junction contained 3 bases not matched to a gene. CDR1 and CDR2 from the germline V gene are SGHRS and YFSETQ. CDR3 length: 15 residues. The CDR3 loop reads CASSFTSGRHNEQFF. Incomplete CDR3 DNA: TGCGCCAGCAGCTTCACTAGCGGGAGACACAATGAG.

This clone was detected ten times or more. The CDR3 end falls 3 residues outside the read, so it is completed with the germline J gene. V is TRBV12-3 or TRBV12-4 and J is TRBJ2-7; 10 nucleotides align to TRBD1. This CDR3 is 13 amino acids long. Trimming at V came to 3 bases and at J to 6 bases, leaving 2 bases not matched to a gene. Incomplete CDR3 DNA: TGTGCCAGCAGTTTCGGGACAGGGGCCGAG. Amino acids: CASSFGTGAE. In full, the CDR3 is CASSFGTGAEQYF.

This clone was seen repeatedly, ten times or more. The read ends 3 residues before the CDR3 terminus; that terminus is restored from the germline J gene. The chain carries TRBV6-1 and TRBJ2-2; possible D gene TRBD2, 6 bases. The V gene's germline CDR1 is MNHNS and CDR2 SASEGT. This CDR3 has 15 amino acids. CDR3 DNA (partial): TGTGCCAGCAGTGAAGAGGCGGGGAGAGGTGCAAAG. It encodes CASSEEAGRGAK. The complete CDR3 protein is CASSEEAGRGAKLFF.

There are many counts of this clone. The read comes to an end 3 residues before the CDR3 does, leaving the germline J gene to fill in the end. The chain employs TRBV12-3 or TRBV12-4 and TRBJ1-6; a weak D match, TRBD1 (6 bases). V was cut by 7 bases and J by 10 bases, with 17 bases left in between. The CDR3 covers 14 residues. CDR3 protein: CASTGGGLGSPLHF. CDR3 bases read: TGTGCCAGCACGGGAGGGGGATTAGGATCACCC.

This clone showed up many times. The DNA ends 3 residues before the CDR3 does, and the rest of the CDR3 is filled in from the germline J gene. The chain couples TRBV7-2 to TRBJ2-3; TRBD2 agrees at 7 bases. The CDR3 consists of 13 residues. CDR1 SGHTA and CDR2 FQGNSA come from the germline V gene. The trim removed 6 bases at V and 4 bases at J, leaving 4 bases unmatched. CDR3 region: CASSLGGADTQYF. CDR3 DNA (partial): TGTGCCAGCAGTCTGGGGGGGGCAGATACG.

Ten or more counts support this clone. The read ends 3 residues early relative to the CDR3; the germline J gene fills the gap. The chain links TRBV12-3 or TRBV12-4 to TRBJ2-3; D is perhaps TRBD1 (6 bases). The CDR3 spans 14 residues. V shed 7 bases and J shed 2 bases, with 13 bases lying between them. CDR3 protein: CASTRDTFTDTQYF. The covered CDR3 bases are TGTGCCAGCACCCGGGACACATTCACAGATACG.